This T cell receptor (beta chain) emerged from a study of cytomegalovirus exposure and HLA in healthy donors. Germline V CDR1 and CDR2: LNHDA, SQIVND (reference sequence). The CDR3 covers 14 residues. V lost 3 bases and J lost 0, with 7 bases in between. The sample holds a few counts of this clone. PCR employed 60 Vbeta and 13 Jbeta primers. Repertoires were generated with immunoSEQ multiplex PCR, while TCRdb's copy carries only in-frame clones and drops some. The sample has 110,000 or so clones; roughly 76% are singletons. The sequenced material came from PBMCs. This chain links TRBV19 with TRBJ2-3; D unresolved. This receptor was obtained from a woman between 50 and 59 years old in good health and CMV-seropositive. CDR3 nucleotide sequence: TGTGCCAGTAGTATTCTAGACAGCACAGATACGCAGTATTTT. Protein sequence: CASSILDSTDTQYF.